What follows are 15 T cell receptor beta chains derived from one specimen sequenced in a study of blood T cell repertoires in COVID-19. Sequenced by immunoSEQ multiplex PCR; TCRdb stores in-frame clones only, minus some. The sample shows some 65,000 clones, about 85% of them seen only once. The sequenced sample was peripheral blood. These receptors originate from a man aged 80 or over with acute or convalescent COVID-19.

The V and J genes are TRBV24-1 and TRBJ2-5, with TRBD1 matching over 9 bases. The trim removed 9 bases at V and 5 bases at J, leaving 12 bases unmatched. Germline-derived CDR1 and CDR2 are KGHDR and SFDVKD. The CDR3 runs to 15 residues. In nucleotides, the CDR3 is TGTGCCACCGTCGACCGGGACAGGGAATTGGAGACCCAGTACTTC. Translating gives CATVDRDRELETQYF.

The chain combines TRBV24-1 with TRBJ2-1; 12 nucleotides align to TRBD2. The CDR3 runs to 16 residues. Trimming took 6 bases from V and 8 from J; bases not matched to a gene: 10. CDR1 is KGHDR and CDR2 is SFDVKD in the germline V gene. The CDR3 spells CATSSLAGGGAHEQFF. The CDR3 DNA follows: TGTGCCACCAGTTCCCTAGCGGGAGGGGGAGCGCATGAGCAGTTCTTC.

This chain links TRBV24-1 with TRBJ2-1; tentatively, D is TRBD2 (5 bases). CDR3 length: 17 residues. Germline V gene lookup returns CDR1 KGHDR and CDR2 SFDVKD. Trimming removed 2 bases from V and 0 bases from J, with 13 bases in between. CDR3 coding DNA: TGTGCCACCAGTGATTCCCGGAGCGGTAGCTCCTACAATGAGCAGTTCTTC. It codes for CATSDSRSGSSYNEQFF.

This clone has more than one count but fewer than ten. The chain joins TRBV29-1 to TRBJ2-5, with a possible D match to TRBD1 (5 bases). Trimming shortened V by 7 bases and J by 2 bases, and 8 bases separated the two germline ends. The CDR3 extends over 11 amino acids. The germline V gene has CDR1 SQVTM and CDR2 ANQGSEA. CDR3 sequence reads: CSARQQETQYF. In nucleotides, the CDR3 is TGCAGCGCAAGACAGCAAGAGACCCAGTACTTC. Looking up the rest from reference TRBV29-1 and TRBJ2-5 gives the full variable domain: SAVISQKPSRDICQRGTSLTIQCQVDSQVTMMFWYRQQPGQSLTLIATANQGSEATYESGFVIDKFPISRPNLTFSTLTVSNMSPEDSSIYLCSARQQETQYFGPGTRLLVL.

The CDR3 is CATSRSDTEAFF. Here the CDR3 DNA reads TGTGCCACCAGCAGGTCCGACACTGAAGCTTTCTTT. The chain is built from TRBV15 and TRBJ1-1, with D uncertain. The CDR3 sequence is 12 residues long. Germline CDR1 LNHNV, CDR2 YYDKDF (reference sequence). Trimming removed 3 bases from V and 3 bases from J, with 5 bases in between.

The chain recombines TRBV7-9 with TRBJ1-5; D is uncertain. V lost 4 bases and J 6 bases, leaving 16 bases between the germline ends. Germline V gives CDR1 SEHNR, CDR2 FQNEAQ (reference sequence). There are 15 residues in the CDR3. The DNA of the CDR3 is TGTGCCAGCAGCTCTGGACTGTCTGGAGGTCAGCCCCAGCATTTT. The encoded protein is CASSSGLSGGQPQHF.

The J gene is TRBJ1-2, the V gene TRBV9; D might be TRBD1 (5 bases). CDR1 is SGDLS, CDR2 YYNGEE, per germline. The CDR3 contains 14 residues. Trimming took 1 base from V and 4 from J, leaving 11 bases between them. CDR3 DNA: TGTGCCAGCAGCGTATGGGGGGAGTTCTATGGCTACACCTTC. Translating it yields CASSVWGEFYGYTF. The whole variable domain, filled in from reference TRBV9 and TRBJ1-2, reads DSGVTQTPKHLITATGQRVTLRCSPRSGDLSVYWYQQSLDQGLQFLIQYYNGEERAKGNILERFSAQQFPDLHSELNLSSLELGDSALYFCASSVWGEFYGYTFGSGTRLTVV.

This clone came up a few times. The chain uses TRBV18 and TRBJ2-7, with D possibly TRBD1 on 6 matching bases. The V and J ends lost 2 bases and 1 base respectively, with 9 bases between them. The CDR3 loop spans 14 amino acids. Germline assignment: CDR1 KGHSH and CDR2 LQKENI. CDR3 sequence: CASSPRQDSYEQYF. The CDR3 coding sequence is TGTGCCAGCTCACCAAGACAGGATTCCTACGAGCAGTACTTC. The whole variable domain, remainder taken from reference TRBV18 and TRBJ2-7, is NAGVMQNPRHLVRRRGQEARLRCSPMKGHSHVYWYRQLPEEGLKFMVYLQKENIIDESGMPKERFSAEFPKEGPSILRIQQVVRGDSAAYFCASSPRQDSYEQYFGPGTRLTVT.

CDR3 sequence: CASSAGLAGGTDTQYF. In DNA, the CDR3 is TGCGCCAGCAGTGCAGGACTAGCGGGAGGTACAGATACGCAGTATTTT. The rearrangement uses TRBV10-1 and TRBJ2-3; the match to TRBD2 covers 14 bases. This CDR3 contains 16 residues. Losses at the gene ends were 4 bases for V and 3 bases for J; bases not matched to a gene: 3. Looked up from germline, CDR1 is WNHNN and CDR2 is SYGVQD (reference sequence).

In its sample, this clone was seen once. The chain employs TRBV2 and TRBJ2-3; 11 bases are shared with TRBD2. J lost 6 bases, V lost 6 bases, and 35 bases had no gene match. Per germline, CDR1 SNHLY and CDR2 FYNNEI. The CDR3 runs 24 residues. The CDR3, as DNA: TGTGCCAGCAGGAAACTTATGGGGTTTCCCATCGACCAGGGAACTAGCGGGAGTTTGGATACGCAGTATTTT. It codes for CASRKLMGFPIDQGTSGSLDTQYF.

The V and J genes are TRBV11-2 and TRBJ1-4, with D possibly being TRBD1 (5 bases). V lost 3 bases and J 8 bases, leaving 16 bases between the germline ends. CDR3 length: 15 residues. In germline, CDR1 is SGHAT, CDR2 FQNNGV. CDR3 loop: CASSLQGHPAEKLFF. CDR3 sequence (DNA): TGTGCCAGCAGCTTGCAGGGCCACCCAGCAGAAAAACTGTTTTTT.

The chain joins TRBV11-2 to TRBJ1-2, with D possibly TRBD1 on 6 matching bases. Germline V gives CDR1 SGHAT, CDR2 FQNNGV. The length of the CDR3 is 13 residues. Trimming removed 3 bases at V and 8 bases at J, with 13 bases between. The CDR3 DNA is TGTGCCAGCAGCTTTACAGGGATCTCGGGCTACACCTTC. Translating it yields CASSFTGISGYTF.

The chain employs TRBV6-2 or TRBV6-3 and TRBJ2-5; 8 positions agree with TRBD2. This CDR3 is built from 14 residues. V was pared by 5 bases and J by 7 bases, with 9 bases of the junction left unmatched. Germline V gene lookup returns CDR1 MNHEY and CDR2 SVGEGT. CDR3 region: CASSRGSLAGTQYF. The CDR3 DNA sequence: TGTGCCAGCAGTCGGGGGAGCCTAGCGGGGACCCAGTACTTC.

This clone showed up just a few times. V gene TRBV19 combines with J gene TRBJ2-7; 7 bases align to TRBD1. Germline loops: CDR1 LNHDA, CDR2 SQIVND (reference sequence). V shed 5 bases and J 2 bases; nucleotides not matched to a gene: 9. The CDR3 has 15 residues. The CDR3 here is CASSSPGTATYEQYF. DNA for the CDR3: TGTGCCAGTAGTTCTCCCGGGACAGCAACCTACGAGCAGTACTTC.

The genes are TRBV5-5 and TRBJ1-1; maybe TRBD1 (6 bases). Germline V gives CDR1 SGHKS, CDR2 YYEKEE (reference sequence). This CDR3 contains 14 residues. With 4 bases removed from V and 1 base from J, the gap between germline ends came to 11 bases. The CDR3 sequence: CASSVDRWNTEAFF. The CDR3 nucleotides read TGTGCCAGCAGCGTAGACAGGTGGAACACTGAAGCTTTCTTT. Combining the CDR3 with reference TRBV5-5 and TRBJ1-1 gives the whole variable domain DAGVTQSPTHLIKTRGQQVTLRCSPISGHKSVSWYQQVLGQGPQFIFQYYEKEERGRGNFPDRFSARQFPNYSSELNVNALLLGDSALYLCASSVDRWNTEAFFGQGTRLTVV.